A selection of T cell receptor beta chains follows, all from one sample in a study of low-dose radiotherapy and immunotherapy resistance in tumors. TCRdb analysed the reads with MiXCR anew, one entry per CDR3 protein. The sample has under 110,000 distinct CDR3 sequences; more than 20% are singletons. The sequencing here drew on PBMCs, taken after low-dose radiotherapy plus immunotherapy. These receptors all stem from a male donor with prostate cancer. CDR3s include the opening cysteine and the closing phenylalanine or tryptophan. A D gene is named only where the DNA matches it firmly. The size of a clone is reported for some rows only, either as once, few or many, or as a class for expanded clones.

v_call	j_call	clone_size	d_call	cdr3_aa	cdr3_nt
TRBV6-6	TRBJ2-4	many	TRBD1	CASSYRDRGWNIQYF	TGTGCCAGCAGTTACCGGGACAGGGGCTGGAACATTCAGTACTTC
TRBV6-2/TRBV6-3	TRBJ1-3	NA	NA	CASSRQASSGNTIYF	TGTGCCAGCAGTCGTCAGGCGAGCTCTGGAAACACCATATATTTT
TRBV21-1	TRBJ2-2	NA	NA	CARHSGGEHRGAVFFFFF	NA
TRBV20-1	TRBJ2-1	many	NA	CSASGINNEQFF	TGCAGTGCTAGCGGCATAAACAATGAGCAGTTCTTC
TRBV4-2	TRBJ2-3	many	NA	CASSQGALPPGYF	TGTGCCAGCAGCCAAGGGGCCCTCCCTCCCGGGTATTTT
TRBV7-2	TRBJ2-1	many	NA	CASSLGVTRLGSHNEQFF	TGTGCCAGCAGCTTAGGAGTTACTAGACTTGGAAGCCACAATGAGCAGTTCTTC
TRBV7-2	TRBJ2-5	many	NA	CASSFPSRETQYF	TGTGCCAGCAGCTTCCCTAGCAGGGAGACCCAGTACTTC
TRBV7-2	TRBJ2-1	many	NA	CASSLNRRPREQFF	TGTGCCAGCAGCTTGAATCGGCGGCCGAGGGAGCAGTTCTTC
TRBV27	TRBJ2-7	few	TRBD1	CARNPQQGLIYEQYF	TGTGCCAGAAACCCACAACAGGGGTTGATCTACGAGCAGTACTTC
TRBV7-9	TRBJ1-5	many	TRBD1	CASSASAQGNQPQHF	TGTGCCAGCAGCGCCAGCGCACAGGGGAATCAGCCCCAGCATTTT